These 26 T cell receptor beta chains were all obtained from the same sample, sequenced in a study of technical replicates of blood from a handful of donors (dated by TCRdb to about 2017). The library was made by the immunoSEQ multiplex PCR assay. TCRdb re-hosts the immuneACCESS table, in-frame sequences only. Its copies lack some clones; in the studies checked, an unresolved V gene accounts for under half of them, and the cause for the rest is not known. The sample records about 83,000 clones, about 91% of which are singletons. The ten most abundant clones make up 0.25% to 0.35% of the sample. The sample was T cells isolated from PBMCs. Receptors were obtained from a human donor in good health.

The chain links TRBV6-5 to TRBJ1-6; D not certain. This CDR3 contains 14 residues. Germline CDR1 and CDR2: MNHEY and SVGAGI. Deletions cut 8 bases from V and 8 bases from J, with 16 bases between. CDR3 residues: CASDMTKADSPLHF. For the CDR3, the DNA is TGTGCCAGCGACATGACCAAAGCTGATTCACCCCTCCACTTT.

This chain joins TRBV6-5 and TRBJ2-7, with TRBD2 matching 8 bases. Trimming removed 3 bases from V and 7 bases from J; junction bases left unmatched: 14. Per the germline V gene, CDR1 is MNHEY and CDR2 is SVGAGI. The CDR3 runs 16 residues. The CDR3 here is CASSYSFGLALGEQYF. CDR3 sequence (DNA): TGTGCCAGCAGTTATTCTTTCGGACTAGCACTGGGGGAGCAGTACTTC.

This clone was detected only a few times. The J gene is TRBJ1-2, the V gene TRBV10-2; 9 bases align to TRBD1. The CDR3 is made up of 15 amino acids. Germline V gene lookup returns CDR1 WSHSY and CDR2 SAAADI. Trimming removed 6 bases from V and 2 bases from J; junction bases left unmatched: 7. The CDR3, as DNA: TGCGCCAGCAGAGATACAGGGGGCTCCAACTATGGCTACACCTTC. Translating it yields CASRDTGGSNYGYTF.

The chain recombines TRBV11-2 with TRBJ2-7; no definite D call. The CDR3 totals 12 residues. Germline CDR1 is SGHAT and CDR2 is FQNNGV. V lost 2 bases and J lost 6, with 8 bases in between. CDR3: CASSLLGVEQYF. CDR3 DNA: TGTGCCAGCAGCTTATTGGGCGTCGAGCAGTACTTC.

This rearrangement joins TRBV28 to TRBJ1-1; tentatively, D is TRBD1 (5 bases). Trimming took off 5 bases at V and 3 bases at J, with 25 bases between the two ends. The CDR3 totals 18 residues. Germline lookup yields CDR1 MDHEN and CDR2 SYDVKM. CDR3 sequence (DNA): TGTGCCAGCAGTCCAGTACGACCGGGGGTCCCCGTCGACACTGAAGCTTTCTTT. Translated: CASSPVRPGVPVDTEAFF.

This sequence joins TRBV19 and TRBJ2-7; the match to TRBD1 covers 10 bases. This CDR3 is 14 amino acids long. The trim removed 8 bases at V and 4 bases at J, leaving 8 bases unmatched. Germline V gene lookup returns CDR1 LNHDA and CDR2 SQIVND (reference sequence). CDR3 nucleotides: TGTGCCAGTCGGGGGGGGACAGGGGCTTACGAGCAGTACTTC. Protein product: CASRGGTGAYEQYF.

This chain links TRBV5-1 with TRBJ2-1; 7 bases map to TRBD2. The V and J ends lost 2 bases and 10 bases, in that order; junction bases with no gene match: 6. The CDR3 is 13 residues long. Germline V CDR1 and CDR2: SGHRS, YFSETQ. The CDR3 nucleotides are TGCGCCAGCAGCTTAGGACTAGTCCGGGAGCAGTTCTTC. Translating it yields CASSLGLVREQFF.

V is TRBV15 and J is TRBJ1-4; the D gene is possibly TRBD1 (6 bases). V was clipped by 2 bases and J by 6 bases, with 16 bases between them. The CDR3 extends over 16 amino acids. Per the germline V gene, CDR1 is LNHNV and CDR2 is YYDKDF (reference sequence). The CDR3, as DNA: TGTGCCACCAGCAGATCAGGGGCCAGGGTGGATGAAAAACTGTTTTTT. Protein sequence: CATSRSGARVDEKLFF.

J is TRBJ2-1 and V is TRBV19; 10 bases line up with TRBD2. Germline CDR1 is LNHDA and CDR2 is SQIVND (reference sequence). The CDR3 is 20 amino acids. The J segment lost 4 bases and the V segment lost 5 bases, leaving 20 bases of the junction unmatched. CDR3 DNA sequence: TGTGCCAGTAGTCCCCGGGGAGCGGGAGGGTCCTTCCTTGTGTACAATGAGCAGTTCTTC. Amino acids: CASSPRGAGGSFLVYNEQFF. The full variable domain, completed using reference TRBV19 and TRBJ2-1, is DGGITQSPKYLFRKEGQNVTLSCEQNLNHDAMYWYRQDPGQGLRLIYYSQIVNDFQKGDIAEGYSVSREKKESFPLTVTSAQKNPTAFYLCASSPRGAGGSFLVYNEQFFGPGTRLTVL.

The CDR3: CASSALTSTSSYNEQFF. CDR3 DNA: TGTGCCAGCAGTGCCTTGACTAGCACTAGCTCCTACAATGAGCAGTTCTTC. V usage is TRBV25-1 and J usage is TRBJ2-1, with 7 bases that match TRBD2. This CDR3 comprises 17 residues. The V gene's germline CDR1 is MGHDK and CDR2 SYGVNS. The trim removed 4 bases at V and 0 bases at J, leaving 9 bases unmatched.

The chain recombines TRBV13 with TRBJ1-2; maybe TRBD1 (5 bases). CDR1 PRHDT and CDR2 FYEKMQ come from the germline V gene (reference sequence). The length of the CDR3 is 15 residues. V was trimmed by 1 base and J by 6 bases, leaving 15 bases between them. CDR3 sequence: CASSLEDIRVDGYTF. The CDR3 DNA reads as TGTGCCAGCAGCTTAGAGGATATCAGGGTGGATGGCTACACCTTC.

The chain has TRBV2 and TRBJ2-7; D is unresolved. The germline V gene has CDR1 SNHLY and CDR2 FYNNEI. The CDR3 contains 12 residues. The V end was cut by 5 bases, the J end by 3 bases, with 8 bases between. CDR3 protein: CASSLDIYEQYF. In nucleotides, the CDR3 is TGTGCCAGCAGTTTAGACATCTACGAGCAGTACTTC.

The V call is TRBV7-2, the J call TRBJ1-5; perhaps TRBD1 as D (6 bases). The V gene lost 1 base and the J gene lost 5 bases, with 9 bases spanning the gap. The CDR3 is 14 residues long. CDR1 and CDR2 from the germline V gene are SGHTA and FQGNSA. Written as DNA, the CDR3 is TGTGCCAGCAGCTTAGACAGGGCTTATCAGCCCCAGCATTTT. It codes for CASSLDRAYQPQHF.

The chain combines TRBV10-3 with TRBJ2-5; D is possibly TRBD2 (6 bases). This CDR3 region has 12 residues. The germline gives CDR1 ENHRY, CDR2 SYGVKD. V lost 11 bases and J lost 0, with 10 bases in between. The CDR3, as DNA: TGTGCCTCACGGGACTACCAAGAGACCCAGTACTTC. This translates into CASRDYQETQYF.

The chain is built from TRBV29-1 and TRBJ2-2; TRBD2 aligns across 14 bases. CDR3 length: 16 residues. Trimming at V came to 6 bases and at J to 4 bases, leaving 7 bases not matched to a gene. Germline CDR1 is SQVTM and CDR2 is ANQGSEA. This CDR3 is CSVGTSGSPGTGELFF. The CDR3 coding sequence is TGCAGCGTGGGGACTAGCGGGAGCCCGGGCACCGGGGAGCTGTTTTTT.

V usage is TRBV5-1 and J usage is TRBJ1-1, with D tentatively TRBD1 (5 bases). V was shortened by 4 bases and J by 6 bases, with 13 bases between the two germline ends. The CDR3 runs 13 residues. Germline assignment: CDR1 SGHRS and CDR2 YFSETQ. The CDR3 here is CASSPDRNAEAFF. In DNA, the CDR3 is TGCGCCAGCAGCCCCGACAGAAATGCTGAAGCTTTCTTT.

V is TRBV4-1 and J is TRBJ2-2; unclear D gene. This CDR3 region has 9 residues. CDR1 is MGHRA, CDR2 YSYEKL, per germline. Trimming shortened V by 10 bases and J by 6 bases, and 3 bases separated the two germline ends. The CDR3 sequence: CATSGELFF. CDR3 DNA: TGCGCCACCTCCGGGGAGCTGTTTTTT.

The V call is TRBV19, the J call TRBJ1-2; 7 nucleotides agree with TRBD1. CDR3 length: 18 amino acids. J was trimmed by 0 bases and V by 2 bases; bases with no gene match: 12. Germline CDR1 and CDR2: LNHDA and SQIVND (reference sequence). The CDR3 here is CASSINLGQTRANYGYTF. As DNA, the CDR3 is TGTGCCAGTAGTATAAATCTGGGACAGACAAGAGCTAACTATGGCTACACCTTC.

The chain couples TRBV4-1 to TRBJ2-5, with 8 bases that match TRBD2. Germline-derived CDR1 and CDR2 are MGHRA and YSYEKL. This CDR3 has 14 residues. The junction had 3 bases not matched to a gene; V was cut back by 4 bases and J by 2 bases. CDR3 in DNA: TGCGCCAGCAGCCCCGGGGGGGGGCAAGAGACCCAGTACTTC. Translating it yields CASSPGGGQETQYF.

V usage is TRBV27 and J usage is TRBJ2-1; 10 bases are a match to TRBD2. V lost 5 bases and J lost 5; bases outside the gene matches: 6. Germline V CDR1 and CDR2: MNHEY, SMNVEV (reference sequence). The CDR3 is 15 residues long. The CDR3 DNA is TGTGCCAGCAGTCTGGGACTAGCGAGGAACAATGAGCAGTTCTTC. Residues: CASSLGLARNNEQFF.

The CDR3 DNA follows: TGTGCCACCAGCAGAGTGGGCGCCTACAATGAGCAGTTCTTC. It yields the protein CATSRVGAYNEQFF. The chain uses TRBV15 and TRBJ2-1; D unclear. Trimming cost V 1 base and J 2 bases, with 6 bases left between them. This CDR3 has 14 amino acids. CDR1 and CDR2 from the germline V gene are LNHNV and YYDKDF (reference sequence). Together with reference TRBV15 and TRBJ2-1, the CDR3 gives the full variable domain: DAMVIQNPRYQVTQFGKPVTLSCSQTLNHNVMYWYQQKSSQAPKLLFHYYDKDFNNEADTPDNFQSRRPNTSFCFLDIRSPGLGDTAMYLCATSRVGAYNEQFFGPGTRLTVL.

CDR3 DNA: TGCGCCAGCAGACCAGGGGATACTAATGAAAAACTGTTTTTT. This sequence encodes CASRPGDTNEKLFF. This sequence joins TRBV5-1 and TRBJ1-4, with D possibly being TRBD1 (6 bases). Trimming took 5 bases from V and 2 from J, leaving 10 bases between them. CDR3 length: 14 residues. Germline values: CDR1 SGHRS, CDR2 YFSETQ.

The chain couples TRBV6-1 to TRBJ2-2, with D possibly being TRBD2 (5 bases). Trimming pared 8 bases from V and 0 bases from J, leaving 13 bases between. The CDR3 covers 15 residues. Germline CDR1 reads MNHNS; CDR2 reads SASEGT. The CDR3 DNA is TGTGCCAGCGGGGAGAAGCCCGCGAACACCGGGGAGCTGTTTTTT. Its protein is CASGEKPANTGELFF.

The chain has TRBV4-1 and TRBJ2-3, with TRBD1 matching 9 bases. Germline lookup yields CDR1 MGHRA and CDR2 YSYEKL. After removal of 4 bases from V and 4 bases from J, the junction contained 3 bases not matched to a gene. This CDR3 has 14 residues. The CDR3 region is CASSPGQGADTQYF. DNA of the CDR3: TGCGCCAGCAGCCCGGGACAGGGCGCAGATACGCAGTATTTT.

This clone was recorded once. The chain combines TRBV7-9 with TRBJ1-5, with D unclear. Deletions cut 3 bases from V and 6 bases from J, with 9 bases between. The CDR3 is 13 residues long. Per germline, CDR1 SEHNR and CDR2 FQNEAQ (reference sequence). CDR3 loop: CASSLAGSQPQHF. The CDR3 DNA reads TGTGCCAGCAGCTTGGCCGGGAGTCAGCCCCAGCATTTT.

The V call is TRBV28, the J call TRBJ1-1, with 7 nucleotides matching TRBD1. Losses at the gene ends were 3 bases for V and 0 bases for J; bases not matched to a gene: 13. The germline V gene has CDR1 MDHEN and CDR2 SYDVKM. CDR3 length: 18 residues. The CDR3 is CASSFTEGARSVNTEAFF. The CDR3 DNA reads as TGTGCCAGCAGTTTTACAGAGGGGGCGCGATCCGTGAACACTGAAGCTTTCTTT.